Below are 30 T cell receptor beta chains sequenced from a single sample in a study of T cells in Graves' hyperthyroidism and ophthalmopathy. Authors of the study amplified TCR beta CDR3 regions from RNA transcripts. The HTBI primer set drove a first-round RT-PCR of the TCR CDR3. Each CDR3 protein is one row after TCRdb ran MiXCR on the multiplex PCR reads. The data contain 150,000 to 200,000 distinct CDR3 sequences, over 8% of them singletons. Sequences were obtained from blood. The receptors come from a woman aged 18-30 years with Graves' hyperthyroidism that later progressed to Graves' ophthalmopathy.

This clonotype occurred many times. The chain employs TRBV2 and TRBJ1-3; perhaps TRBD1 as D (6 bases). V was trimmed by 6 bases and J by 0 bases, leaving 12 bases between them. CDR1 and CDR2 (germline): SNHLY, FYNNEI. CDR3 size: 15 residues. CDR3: CASRAGVNSGNTIYF. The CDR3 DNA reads TGTGCCAGCAGAGCAGGGGTAAACTCTGGAAACACCATATATTTT.

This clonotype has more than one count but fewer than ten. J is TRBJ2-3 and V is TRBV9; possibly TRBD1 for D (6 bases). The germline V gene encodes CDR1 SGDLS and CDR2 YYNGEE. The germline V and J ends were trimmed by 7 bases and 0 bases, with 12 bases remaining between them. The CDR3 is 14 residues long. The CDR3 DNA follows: TGTGCCAGCGCACAGGGAAGAAGCACAGATACGCAGTATTTT. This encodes CASAQGRSTDTQYF.

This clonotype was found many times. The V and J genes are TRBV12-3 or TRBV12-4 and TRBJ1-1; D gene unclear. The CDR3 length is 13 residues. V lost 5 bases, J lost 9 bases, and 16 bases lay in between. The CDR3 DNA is TGTGCCAGCAGTCCTAGGTTTGGTTCGCAAGCTTTCTTT. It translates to CASSPRFGSQAFF.

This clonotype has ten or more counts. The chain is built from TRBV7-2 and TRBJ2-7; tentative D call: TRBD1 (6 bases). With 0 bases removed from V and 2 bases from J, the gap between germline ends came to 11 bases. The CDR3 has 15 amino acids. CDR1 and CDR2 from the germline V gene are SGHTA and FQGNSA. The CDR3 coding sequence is TGTGCCAGCAGCTTAGCGTGGACAGCTACCTACGAGCAGTACTTC. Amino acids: CASSLAWTATYEQYF.

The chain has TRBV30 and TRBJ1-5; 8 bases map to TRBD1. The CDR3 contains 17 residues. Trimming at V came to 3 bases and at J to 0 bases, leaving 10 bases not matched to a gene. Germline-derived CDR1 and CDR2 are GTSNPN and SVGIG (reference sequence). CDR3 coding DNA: TGTGCCTGGAGCGAACTAGACAGGGGCCTTAGCAATCAGCCCCAGCATTTT. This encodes CAWSELDRGLSNQPQHF.

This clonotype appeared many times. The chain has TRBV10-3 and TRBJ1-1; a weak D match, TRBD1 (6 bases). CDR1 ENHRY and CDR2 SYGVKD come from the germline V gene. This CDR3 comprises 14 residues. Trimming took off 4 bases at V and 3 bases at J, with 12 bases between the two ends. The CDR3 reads CAISVGGGDTEAFF. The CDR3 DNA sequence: TGTGCCATCAGTGTCGGGGGCGGGGACACTGAAGCTTTCTTT.

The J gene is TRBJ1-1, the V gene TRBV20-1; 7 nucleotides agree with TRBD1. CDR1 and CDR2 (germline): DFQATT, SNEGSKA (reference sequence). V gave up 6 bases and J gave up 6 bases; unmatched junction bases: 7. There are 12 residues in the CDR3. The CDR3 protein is CSARNGQAEAFF. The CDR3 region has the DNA TGCAGTGCGAGAAACGGACAGGCTGAAGCTTTCTTT.

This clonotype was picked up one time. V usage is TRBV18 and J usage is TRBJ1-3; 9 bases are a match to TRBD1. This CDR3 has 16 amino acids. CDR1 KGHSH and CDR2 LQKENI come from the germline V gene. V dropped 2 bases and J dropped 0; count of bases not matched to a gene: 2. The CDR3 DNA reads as TGTGCCAGCTCACCAAGGACAGGGGACTCTGGAAACACCATATATTTT. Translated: CASSPRTGDSGNTIYF.

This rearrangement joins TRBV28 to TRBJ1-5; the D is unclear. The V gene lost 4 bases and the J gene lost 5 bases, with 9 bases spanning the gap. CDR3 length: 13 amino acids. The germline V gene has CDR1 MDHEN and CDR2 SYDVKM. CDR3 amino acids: CASSSRRDQPQHF. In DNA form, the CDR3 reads TGTGCCAGCAGTTCCCGGAGGGATCAGCCCCAGCATTTT.

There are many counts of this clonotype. CDR3 region: CASSLAADLNTEAFF. CDR3 sequence (DNA): TGCGCCAGCAGCTTGGCCGCGGATTTGAACACTGAAGCTTTCTTT. The chain employs TRBV5-1 and TRBJ1-1, with D unresolved. The germline V gene has CDR1 SGHRS and CDR2 YFSETQ. The CDR3 sequence is 15 residues long. The V gene lost 0 bases and the J gene lost 0 bases, with 9 bases spanning the gap. The whole variable domain, remainder taken from reference TRBV5-1 and TRBJ1-1, is KAGVTQTPRYLIKTRGQQVTLSCSPISGHRSVSWYQQTPGQGLQFLFEYFSETQRNKGNFPGRFSGRQFSNSRSEMNVSTLELGDSALYLCASSLAADLNTEAFFGQGTRLTVV.

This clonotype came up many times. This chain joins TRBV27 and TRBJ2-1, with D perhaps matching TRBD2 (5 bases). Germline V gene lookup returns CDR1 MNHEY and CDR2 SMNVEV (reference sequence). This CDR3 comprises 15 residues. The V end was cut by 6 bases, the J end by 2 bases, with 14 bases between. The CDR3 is CASSLEDTPYNEQFF. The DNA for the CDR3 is TGTGCCAGCAGCCTGGAGGATACTCCCTACAATGAGCAGTTCTTC.

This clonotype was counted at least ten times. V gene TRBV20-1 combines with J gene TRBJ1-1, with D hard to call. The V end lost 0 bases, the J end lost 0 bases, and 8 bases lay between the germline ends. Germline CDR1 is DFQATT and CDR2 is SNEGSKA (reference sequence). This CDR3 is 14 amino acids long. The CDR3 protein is CSARDWRVNTEAFF. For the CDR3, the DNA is TGCAGTGCTAGAGATTGGAGGGTGAACACTGAAGCTTTCTTT.

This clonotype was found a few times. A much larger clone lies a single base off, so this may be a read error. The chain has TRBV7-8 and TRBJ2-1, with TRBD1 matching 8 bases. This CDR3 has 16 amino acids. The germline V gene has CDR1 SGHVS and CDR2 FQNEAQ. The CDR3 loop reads CASSSSDREDYNERFF. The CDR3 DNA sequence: TGTGCCAGCAGCTCATCGGACAGGGAAGACTACAATGAGCGGTTCTTC.

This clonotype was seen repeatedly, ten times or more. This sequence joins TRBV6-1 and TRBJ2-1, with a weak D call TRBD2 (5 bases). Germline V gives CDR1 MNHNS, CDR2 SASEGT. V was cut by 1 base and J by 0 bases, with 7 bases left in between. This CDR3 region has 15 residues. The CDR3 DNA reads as TGTGCCAGCAGTGAAGAACGGGGCTCCTACAATGAGCAGTTCTTC. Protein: CASSEERGSYNEQFF.

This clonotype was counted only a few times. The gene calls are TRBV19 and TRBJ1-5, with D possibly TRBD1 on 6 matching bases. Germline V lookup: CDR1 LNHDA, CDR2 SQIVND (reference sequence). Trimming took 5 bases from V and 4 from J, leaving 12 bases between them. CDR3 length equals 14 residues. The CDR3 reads CASSVTGPNQPQHF. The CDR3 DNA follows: TGTGCCAGTAGTGTGACAGGTCCGAATCAGCCCCAGCATTTT.

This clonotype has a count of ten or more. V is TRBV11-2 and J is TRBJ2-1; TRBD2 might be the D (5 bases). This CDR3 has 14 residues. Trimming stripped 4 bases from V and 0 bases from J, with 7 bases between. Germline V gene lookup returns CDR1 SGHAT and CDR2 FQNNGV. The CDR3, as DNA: TGTGCCAGCAGCTGGAGGAGCTCCTACAATGAGCAGTTCTTC. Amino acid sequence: CASSWRSSYNEQFF.

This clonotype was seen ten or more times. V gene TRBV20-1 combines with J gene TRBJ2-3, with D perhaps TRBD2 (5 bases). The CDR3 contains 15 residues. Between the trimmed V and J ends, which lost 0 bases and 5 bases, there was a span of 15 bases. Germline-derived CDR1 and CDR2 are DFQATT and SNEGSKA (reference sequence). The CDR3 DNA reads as TGCAGTGCTAGAGATCGTGTCGGGGTCCAAGATACGCAGTATTTT. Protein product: CSARDRVGVQDTQYF.

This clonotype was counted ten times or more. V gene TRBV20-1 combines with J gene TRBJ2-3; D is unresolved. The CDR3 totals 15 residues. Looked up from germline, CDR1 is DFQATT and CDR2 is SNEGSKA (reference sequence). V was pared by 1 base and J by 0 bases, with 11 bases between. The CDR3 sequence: CSARVLRTSTDTQYF. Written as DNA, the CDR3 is TGCAGTGCTAGAGTCCTGAGAACTAGCACAGATACGCAGTATTTT.

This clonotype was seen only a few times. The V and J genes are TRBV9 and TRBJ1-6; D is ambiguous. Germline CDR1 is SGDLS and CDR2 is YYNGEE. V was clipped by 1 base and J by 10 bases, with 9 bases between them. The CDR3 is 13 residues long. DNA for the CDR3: TGTGCCAGCAGCGTACGTGAGGGATCACCCCTCCACTTT. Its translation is CASSVREGSPLHF.

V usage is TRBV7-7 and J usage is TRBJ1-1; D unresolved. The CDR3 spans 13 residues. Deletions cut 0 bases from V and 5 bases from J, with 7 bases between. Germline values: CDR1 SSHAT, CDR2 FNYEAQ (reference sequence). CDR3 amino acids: CASSLAWATEAFF. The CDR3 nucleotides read TGTGCCAGCAGCTTAGCTTGGGCTACTGAAGCTTTCTTT.

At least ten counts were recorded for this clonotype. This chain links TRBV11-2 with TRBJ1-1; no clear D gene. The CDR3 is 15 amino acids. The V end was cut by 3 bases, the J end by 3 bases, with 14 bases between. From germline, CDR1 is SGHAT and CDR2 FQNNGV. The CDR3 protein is CASSFGGLSDTEAFF. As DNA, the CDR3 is TGTGCCAGCAGCTTTGGAGGCTTGAGTGACACTGAAGCTTTCTTT. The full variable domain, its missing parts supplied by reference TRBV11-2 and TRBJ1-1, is EAGVAQSPRYKIIEKRQSVAFWCNPISGHATLYWYQQILGQGPKLLIQFQNNGVVDDSQLPKDRFSAERLKGVDSTLKIQPAKLEDSAVYLCASSFGGLSDTEAFFGQGTRLTVV.

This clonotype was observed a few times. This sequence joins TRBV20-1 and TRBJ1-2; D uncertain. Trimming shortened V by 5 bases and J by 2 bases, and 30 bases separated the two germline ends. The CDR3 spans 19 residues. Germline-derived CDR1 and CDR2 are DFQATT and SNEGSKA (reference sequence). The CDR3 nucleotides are TGCAGTGCTTGGGGAACTGAGTGGAACCCATTTTTCTTAAACTATGGCTACACCTTC. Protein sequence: CSAWGTEWNPFFLNYGYTF.

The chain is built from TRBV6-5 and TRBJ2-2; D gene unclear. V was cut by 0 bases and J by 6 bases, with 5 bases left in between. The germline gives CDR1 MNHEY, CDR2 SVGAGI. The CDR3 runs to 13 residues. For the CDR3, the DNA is TGTGCCAGCAGTTACTCGAATCCCGGGGAGCTGTTTTTT. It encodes CASSYSNPGELFF.

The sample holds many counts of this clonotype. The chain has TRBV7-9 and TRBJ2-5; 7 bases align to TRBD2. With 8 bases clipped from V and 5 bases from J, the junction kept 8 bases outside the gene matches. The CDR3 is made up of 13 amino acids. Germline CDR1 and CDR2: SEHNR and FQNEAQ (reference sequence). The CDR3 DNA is TGTGCCAGCTTCGGGCTCGGGGGGGAGACCCAGTACTTC. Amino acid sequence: CASFGLGGETQYF.

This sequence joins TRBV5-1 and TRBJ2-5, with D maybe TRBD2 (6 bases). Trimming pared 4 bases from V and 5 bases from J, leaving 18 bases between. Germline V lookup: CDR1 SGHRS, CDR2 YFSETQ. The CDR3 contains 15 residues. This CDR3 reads CASSRERAGGETQYF. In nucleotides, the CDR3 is TGCGCCAGCAGCAGGGAGCGGGCAGGAGGGGAGACCCAGTACTTC.

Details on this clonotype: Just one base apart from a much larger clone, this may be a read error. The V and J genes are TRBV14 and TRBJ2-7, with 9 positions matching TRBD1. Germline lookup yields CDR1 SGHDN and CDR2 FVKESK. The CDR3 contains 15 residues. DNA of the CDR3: TGTGCCAGCAGCCTAACAGGGGGCGCGAAGGTCGAGCGGTACTTC. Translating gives CASSLTGGAKVERYF. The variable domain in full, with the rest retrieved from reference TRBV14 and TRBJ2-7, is EAGVTQFPSHSVIEKGQTVTLRCDPISGHDNLYWYRRVMGKEIKFLLHFVKESKQDESGMPNNRFLAERTGGTYSTLKVQPAELEDSGVYFCASSLTGGAKVERYFGPGTRLTVT.

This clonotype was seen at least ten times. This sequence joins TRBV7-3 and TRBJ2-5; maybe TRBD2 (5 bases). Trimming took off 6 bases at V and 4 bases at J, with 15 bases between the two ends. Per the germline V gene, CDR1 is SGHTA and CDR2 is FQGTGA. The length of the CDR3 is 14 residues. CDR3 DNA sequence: TGTGCCAGCAGTTACAGCGGCTGGGGAGAGACCCAGTACTTC. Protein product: CASSYSGWGETQYF.

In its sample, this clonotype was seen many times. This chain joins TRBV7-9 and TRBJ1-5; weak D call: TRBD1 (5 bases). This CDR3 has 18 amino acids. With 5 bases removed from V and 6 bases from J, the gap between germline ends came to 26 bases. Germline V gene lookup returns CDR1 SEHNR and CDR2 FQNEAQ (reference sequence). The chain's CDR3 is CASSETPKGQWDSQPQHF. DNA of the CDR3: TGTGCCAGCAGCGAAACCCCTAAGGGGCAATGGGATAGTCAGCCCCAGCATTTT. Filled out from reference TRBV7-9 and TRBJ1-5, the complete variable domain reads DTGVSQNPRHKITKRGQNVTFRCDPISEHNRLYWYRQTLGQGPEFLTYFQNEAQLEKSRLLSDRFSAERPKGSFSTLEIQRTEQGDSAMYLCASSETPKGQWDSQPQHFGDGTRLSIL.

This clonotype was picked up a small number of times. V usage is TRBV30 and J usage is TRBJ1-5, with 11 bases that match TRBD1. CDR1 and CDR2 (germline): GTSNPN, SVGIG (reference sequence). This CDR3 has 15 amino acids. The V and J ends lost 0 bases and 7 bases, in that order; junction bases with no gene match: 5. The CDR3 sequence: CAWSVGQGARQPQHF. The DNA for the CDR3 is TGTGCCTGGAGTGTAGGACAGGGGGCCAGACAGCCCCAGCATTTT.

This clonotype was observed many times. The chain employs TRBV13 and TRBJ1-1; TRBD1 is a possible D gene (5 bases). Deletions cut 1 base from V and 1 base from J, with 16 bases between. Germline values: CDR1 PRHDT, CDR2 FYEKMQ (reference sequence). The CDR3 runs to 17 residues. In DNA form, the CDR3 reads TGTGCCAGCAGCTTAGAAGGGAGACAGAGGGAGAACACTGAAGCTTTCTTT. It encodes CASSLEGRQRENTEAFF. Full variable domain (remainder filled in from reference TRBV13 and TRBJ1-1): AAGVIQSPRHLIKEKRETATLKCYPIPRHDTVYWYQQGPGQDPQFLISFYEKMQSDKGSIPDRFSAQQFSDYHSELNMSSLELGDSALYFCASSLEGRQRENTEAFFGQGTRLTVV.